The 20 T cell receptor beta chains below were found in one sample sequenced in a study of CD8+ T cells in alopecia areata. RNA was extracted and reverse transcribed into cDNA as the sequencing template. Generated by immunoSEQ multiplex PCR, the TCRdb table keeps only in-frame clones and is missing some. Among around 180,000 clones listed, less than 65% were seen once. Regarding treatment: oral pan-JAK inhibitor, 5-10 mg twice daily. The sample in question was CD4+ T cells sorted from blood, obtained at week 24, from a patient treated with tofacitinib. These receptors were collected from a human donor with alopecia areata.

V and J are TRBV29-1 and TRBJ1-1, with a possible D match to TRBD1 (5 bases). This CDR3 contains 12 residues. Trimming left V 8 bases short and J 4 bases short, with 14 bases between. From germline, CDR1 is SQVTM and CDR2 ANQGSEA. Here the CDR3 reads CSSITGGTEAFF. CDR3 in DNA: TGCAGCTCAATAACGGGGGGCACTGAAGCTTTCTTT.

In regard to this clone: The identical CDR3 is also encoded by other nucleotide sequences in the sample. The CDR3 DNA is TGTGCCTGGAGTACCTCCAGAGCCAATGAAAAACTGTTTTTT. Its translation is CAWSTSRANEKLFF. J is TRBJ1-4 and V is TRBV30; D gene ambiguous. The CDR3 has 14 residues. Trimming took 2 bases from V and 5 from J, leaving 12 bases between them. Looked up from germline, CDR1 is GTSNPN and CDR2 is SVGIG (reference sequence).

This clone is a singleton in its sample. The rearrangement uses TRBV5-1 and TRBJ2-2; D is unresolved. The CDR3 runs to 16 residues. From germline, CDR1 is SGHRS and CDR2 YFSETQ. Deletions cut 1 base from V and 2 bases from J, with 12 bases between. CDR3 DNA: TGCGCCAGCAGCTTGACGGTAGCTAGAAACACCGGGGAGCTGTTTTTT. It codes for CASSLTVARNTGELFF.

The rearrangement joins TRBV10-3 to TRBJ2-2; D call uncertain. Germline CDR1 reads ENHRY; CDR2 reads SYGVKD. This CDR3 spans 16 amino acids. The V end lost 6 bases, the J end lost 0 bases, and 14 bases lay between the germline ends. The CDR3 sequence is CAISARKAPNTGELFF. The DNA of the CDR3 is TGTGCCATCAGCGCTAGGAAAGCCCCGAACACCGGGGAGCTGTTTTTT.

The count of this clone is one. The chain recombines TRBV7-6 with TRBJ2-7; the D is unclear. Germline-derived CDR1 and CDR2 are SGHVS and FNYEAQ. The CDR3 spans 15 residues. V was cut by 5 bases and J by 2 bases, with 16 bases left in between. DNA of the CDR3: TGTGCCAGCAGCCCACAATGGGCGGCGACCTACGAGCAGTACTTC. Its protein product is CASSPQWAATYEQYF.

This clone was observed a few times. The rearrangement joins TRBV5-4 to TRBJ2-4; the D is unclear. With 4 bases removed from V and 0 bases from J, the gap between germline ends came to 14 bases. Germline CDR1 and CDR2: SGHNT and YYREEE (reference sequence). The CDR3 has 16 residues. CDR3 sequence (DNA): TGTGCCAGCAGCGAAGGAGCAGCTCTAGCCAAAAACATTCAGTACTTC. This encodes CASSEGAALAKNIQYF.

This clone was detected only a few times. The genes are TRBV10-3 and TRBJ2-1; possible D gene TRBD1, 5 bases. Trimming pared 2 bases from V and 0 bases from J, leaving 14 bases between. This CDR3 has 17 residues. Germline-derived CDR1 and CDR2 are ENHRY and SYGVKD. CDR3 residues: CAISEPEGVVSYNEQFF. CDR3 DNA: TGTGCCATCAGTGAGCCAGAAGGGGTAGTCTCCTACAATGAGCAGTTCTTC.

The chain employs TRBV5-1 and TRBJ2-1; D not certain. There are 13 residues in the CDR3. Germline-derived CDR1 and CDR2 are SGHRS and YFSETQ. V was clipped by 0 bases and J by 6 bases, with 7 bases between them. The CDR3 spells CASSLARSNEQFF. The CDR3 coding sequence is TGCGCCAGCAGCTTGGCCAGATCCAATGAGCAGTTCTTC.

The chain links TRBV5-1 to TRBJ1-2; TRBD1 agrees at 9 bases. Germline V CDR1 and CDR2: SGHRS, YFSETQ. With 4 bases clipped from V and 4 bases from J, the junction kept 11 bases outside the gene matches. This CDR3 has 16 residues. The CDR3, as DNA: TGCGCCAGCAGCCTTAGGACAGGGGCAACGGTCTATGGCTACACCTTC. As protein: CASSLRTGATVYGYTF.

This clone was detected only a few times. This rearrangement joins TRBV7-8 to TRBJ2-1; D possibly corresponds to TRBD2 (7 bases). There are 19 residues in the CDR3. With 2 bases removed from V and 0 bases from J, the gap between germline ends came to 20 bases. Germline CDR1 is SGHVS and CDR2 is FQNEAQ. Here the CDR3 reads CASSLLGGAGAISYNEQFF. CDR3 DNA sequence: TGTGCCAGCAGCTTACTTGGGGGTGCGGGGGCCATCTCCTACAATGAGCAGTTCTTC.

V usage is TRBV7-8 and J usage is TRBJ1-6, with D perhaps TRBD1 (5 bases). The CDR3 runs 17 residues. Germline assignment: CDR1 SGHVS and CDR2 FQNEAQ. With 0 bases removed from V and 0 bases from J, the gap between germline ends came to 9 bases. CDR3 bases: TGTGCCAGCAGCTTAGCCTCCGGGGGCTCCTATAATTCACCCCTCCACTTT. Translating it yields CASSLASGGSYNSPLHF.

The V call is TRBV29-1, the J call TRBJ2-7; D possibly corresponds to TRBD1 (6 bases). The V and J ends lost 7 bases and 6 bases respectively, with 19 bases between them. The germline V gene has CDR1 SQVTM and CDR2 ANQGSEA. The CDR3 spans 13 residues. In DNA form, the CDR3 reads TGCAGCGCCACTCGAGGGGGTCGTTCCGAGCAGTACTTC. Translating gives CSATRGGRSEQYF.

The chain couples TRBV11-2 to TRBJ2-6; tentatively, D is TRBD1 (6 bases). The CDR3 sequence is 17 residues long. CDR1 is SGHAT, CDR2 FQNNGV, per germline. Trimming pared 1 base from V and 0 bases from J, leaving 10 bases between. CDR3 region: CASSLGQVVSGANVLTF. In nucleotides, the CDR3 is TGTGCCAGCAGCTTAGGACAGGTGGTCTCTGGGGCCAACGTCCTGACTTTC.

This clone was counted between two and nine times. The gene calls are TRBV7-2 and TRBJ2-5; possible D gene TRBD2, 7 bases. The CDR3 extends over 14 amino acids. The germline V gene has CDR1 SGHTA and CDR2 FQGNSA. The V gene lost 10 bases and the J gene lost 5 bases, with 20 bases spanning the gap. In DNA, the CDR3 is TGTGCCAACATAGGGCGGGGGCCGCGGGAGACCCAGTACTTC. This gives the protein CANIGRGPRETQYF.

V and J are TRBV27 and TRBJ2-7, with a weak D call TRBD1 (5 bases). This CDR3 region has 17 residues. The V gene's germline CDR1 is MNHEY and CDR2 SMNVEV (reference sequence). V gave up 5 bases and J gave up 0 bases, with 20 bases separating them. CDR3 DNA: TGTGCCAGCAGTCCCCCCGGGTCAGGGCCGAGCTCCTACGAGCAGTACTTC. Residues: CASSPPGSGPSSYEQYF.

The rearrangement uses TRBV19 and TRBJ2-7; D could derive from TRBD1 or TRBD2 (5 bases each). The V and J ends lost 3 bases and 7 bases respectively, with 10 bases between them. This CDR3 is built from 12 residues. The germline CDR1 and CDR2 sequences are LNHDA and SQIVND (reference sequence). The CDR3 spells CASSIRDDEQYF. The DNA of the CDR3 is TGTGCCAGTAGTATCCGGGACGATGAGCAGTACTTC.

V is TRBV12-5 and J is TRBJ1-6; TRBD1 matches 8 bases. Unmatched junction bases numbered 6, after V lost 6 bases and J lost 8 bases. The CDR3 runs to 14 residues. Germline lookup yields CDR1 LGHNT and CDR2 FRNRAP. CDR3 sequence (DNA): TGTGCTAGTGGGGCCAGGGGGCACGATTCACCCCTCCACTTT. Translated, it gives CASGARGHDSPLHF.

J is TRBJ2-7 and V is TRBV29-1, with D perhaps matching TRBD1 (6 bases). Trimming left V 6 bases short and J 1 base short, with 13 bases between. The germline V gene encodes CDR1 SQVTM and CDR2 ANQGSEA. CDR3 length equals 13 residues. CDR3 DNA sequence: TGCAGCGTCGGGACACGAGGGTCCTACGAGCAGTACTTC. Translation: CSVGTRGSYEQYF.

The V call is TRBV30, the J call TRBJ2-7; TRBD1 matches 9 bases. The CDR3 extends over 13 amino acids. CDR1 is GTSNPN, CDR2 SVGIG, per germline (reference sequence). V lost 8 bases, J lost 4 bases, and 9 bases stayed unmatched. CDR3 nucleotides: TGTGCCCGCTCCGGGACAGGGATGTACGAGCAGTACTTC. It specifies CARSGTGMYEQYF.

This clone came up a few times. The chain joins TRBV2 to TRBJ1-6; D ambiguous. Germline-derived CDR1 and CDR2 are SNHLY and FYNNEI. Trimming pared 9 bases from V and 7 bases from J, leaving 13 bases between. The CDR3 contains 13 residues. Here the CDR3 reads CASILDGNSPLHF. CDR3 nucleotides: TGTGCCAGTATCCTGGACGGGAATTCACCCCTCCACTTT.